This TCR beta chain was identified in a study of cytotoxic CD8 clonotypes in ibrutinib-treated CLL. Study at large: Partial responses totalled roughly 24 and complete responses 2; after median approximately 62 months, approximately 15 remained remitted and about twelve progressed. Response samples were drawn at a median of about 13 months of treatment, range 6 to 36.

V shed 5 bases and J shed 2 bases, with 10 bases lying between them. CDR1 and CDR2 (germline): SGHTA, FQGNSA. The CDR3 sequence is 13 residues long. In the case of this clone: Its antigen is as yet unknown.

Findings of the study overall: Contraction or stability on treatment was seen for public clonotypes, which were uncommon.

Sequencing used immunoSEQ multiplex PCR; TCRdb keeps in-frame clones, though not all of them. Of about 68,000 clones listed, 90% are singletons. The sequence was obtained from a human donor with chronic lymphocytic leukemia. The chain has TRBV7-2 and TRBJ2-7; perhaps TRBD1 as D (5 bases). The sample here was PBMCs, taken after 12 months of ibrutinib treatment. This CDR3 reads CASSLQAPYEQYF. For the CDR3, the DNA is TGTGCCAGCAGCCTACAGGCTCCCTACGAGCAGTACTTC.